Each of the 27 T cell receptor beta chains below was sequenced from the same sample in a study of blood T cell repertoires in COVID-19. Generated by immunoSEQ multiplex PCR, the TCRdb table keeps only in-frame clones and is missing some. The sample has fewer than 300,000 clones; over 75% are singletons. Sequencing used PBMCs or T cells enriched from blood (not recorded which). The source is a man between 18 and 35 years old who had recovered from COVID-19.

In nucleotides, the CDR3 is TGTGCCAGCAGCCCCAGAGTGACAGGGGGCGCGCGTGATTTGTTTTTT. Translation: CASSPRVTGGARDLFF. The rearrangement joins TRBV7-8 to TRBJ1-4, with TRBD1 identical over 10 bases. J lost 15 bases, V lost 5 bases, and 18 bases had no gene match. Germline V lookup: CDR1 SGHVS, CDR2 FQNEAQ. This CDR3 has 16 residues.

This chain joins TRBV19 and TRBJ1-5; TRBD1 is a possible D gene (5 bases). Germline-derived CDR1 and CDR2 are LNHDA and SQIVND (reference sequence). Trimming stripped 5 bases from V and 6 bases from J, with 11 bases between. The length of the CDR3 is 13 residues. The CDR3 spells CASSSGLAQPQHF. Written as DNA, the CDR3 is TGTGCCAGTAGTTCAGGGTTGGCTCAGCCCCAGCATTTT.

This sequence joins TRBV19 and TRBJ2-5; D not certain. This CDR3 has 14 residues. Trimming removed 3 bases from V and 1 base from J, with 9 bases in between. Germline V lookup: CDR1 LNHDA, CDR2 SQIVND (reference sequence). Written as DNA, the CDR3 is TGTGCCAGTAGTATTTTTGGCCCCCAAGAGACCCAGTACTTC. This translates into CASSIFGPQETQYF. Supplemented by reference TRBV19 and TRBJ2-5, the full variable domain reads DGGITQSPKYLFRKEGQNVTLSCEQNLNHDAMYWYRQDPGQGLRLIYYSQIVNDFQKGDIAEGYSVSREKKESFPLTVTSAQKNPTAFYLCASSIFGPQETQYFGPGTRLLVL.

The chain combines TRBV6-2 or TRBV6-3 with TRBJ1-2, with unresolved D. The CDR3 has 11 amino acids. V was cut by 5 bases and J by 7 bases, with 8 bases left in between. In germline, CDR1 is MNHEY, CDR2 SVGEGT. DNA for the CDR3: TGTGCCAGCAGTGACCCTAGTGGCTACACCTTC. Its protein is CASSDPSGYTF.

This rearrangement joins TRBV12-3 or TRBV12-4 to TRBJ2-7; 7 bases match TRBD1. The CDR3 covers 13 residues. V shed 6 bases, J shed 2 bases, and the junction held 4 bases outside the gene matches. The CDR3 loop reads CASSPGQPYEQYF. The CDR3 nucleotides are TGTGCCAGCAGCCCGGGACAGCCCTACGAGCAGTACTTC.

The V gene is TRBV12-3 or TRBV12-4, the J gene TRBJ1-2, with D possibly matching TRBD1 (5 bases). This CDR3 has 12 amino acids. V lost 10 bases, J lost 8 bases, and 17 bases lay in between. CDR3 nucleotides: TGTGCCACCAGCATCGCGGGGGGAGGCTACACCTTC. It translates to CATSIAGGGYTF.

The chain recombines TRBV5-1 with TRBJ2-7; 11 bases match TRBD2. Losses at the gene ends were 6 bases for V and 3 bases for J; bases not matched to a gene: 5. The CDR3 is 14 residues long. Germline V gene data show CDR1 as SGHRS and CDR2 as YFSETQ. As DNA, the CDR3 is TGCGCCAGCAAGGCTGGACTAGCGGGCTACGAGCAGTACTTC. Its protein is CASKAGLAGYEQYF. Using reference TRBV5-1 and TRBJ2-7 for the parts outside the CDR3, the full variable domain is KAGVTQTPRYLIKTRGQQVTLSCSPISGHRSVSWYQQTPGQGLQFLFEYFSETQRNKGNFPGRFSGRQFSNSRSEMNVSTLELGDSALYLCASKAGLAGYEQYFGPGTRLTVT.

The chain is built from TRBV11-2 and TRBJ1-2; D is ambiguous. The V gene lost 3 bases and the J gene lost 6 bases, with 20 bases spanning the gap. Looked up from germline, CDR1 is SGHAT and CDR2 is FQNNGV. The CDR3 spans 16 residues. The CDR3 nucleotides read TGTGCCAGCAGCTTTGGTGCGGGCAGGTTCTCTCATGGCTACACCTTC. It yields the protein CASSFGAGRFSHGYTF.

The rearrangement joins TRBV19 to TRBJ2-5, with D possibly being TRBD2 (7 bases). CDR1 and CDR2 (germline): LNHDA, SQIVND (reference sequence). The length of the CDR3 is 15 residues. The V end lost 4 bases, the J end lost 1 base, and 13 bases lay between the germline ends. In nucleotides, the CDR3 is TGTGCCAGTAGTAAGGGGGGGTACTTCCAAGAGACCCAGTACTTC. Translated: CASSKGGYFQETQYF.

This CDR3 is CAISGLGGNTEAFF. CDR3 coding DNA: TGTGCCATCAGTGGCCTCGGTGGGAACACTGAAGCTTTCTTT. This chain links TRBV10-3 with TRBJ1-1; D is ambiguous. This CDR3 spans 14 amino acids. Per germline, CDR1 ENHRY and CDR2 SYGVKD. Trimming cost V 4 bases and J 1 base, with 10 bases left between them.

The chain couples TRBV28 to TRBJ2-4; 7 nucleotides line up with TRBD1. V lost 5 bases, J lost 13 bases, and 8 bases stayed unmatched. The CDR3 has 12 amino acids. Germline V gene data show CDR1 as MDHEN and CDR2 as SYDVKM. The CDR3 region has the DNA TGTGCCAGCAGTGAGACAGGGTTTCGCCAGTACTTC. This codes for CASSETGFRQYF.

The DNA for the CDR3 is TGCGCCAGCAGTGAGGGACAGGGGGCGATCTACGAGCAGTACTTC. Its translation is CASSEGQGAIYEQYF. J is TRBJ2-7 and V is TRBV10-1; 11 nucleotides align to TRBD1. The CDR3 sequence is 15 residues long. Germline CDR1 WNHNN, CDR2 SYGVQD (reference sequence). V lost 2 bases to trimming and J lost 3 bases; unmatched junction nucleotides: 3.

The chain recombines TRBV12-5 with TRBJ2-3, with 8 bases identical to TRBD2. The CDR3 has 17 residues. Germline assignment: CDR1 LGHNT and CDR2 FRNRAP. J was trimmed by 5 bases and V by 6 bases; bases with no gene match: 16. CDR3 residues: CASGDGSSGATGDTQYF. CDR3 coding DNA: TGTGCTAGTGGAGACGGGAGTAGCGGGGCGACGGGAGATACGCAGTATTTT.

This sequence joins TRBV27 and TRBJ2-1; D is possibly TRBD1 (6 bases). Germline assignment: CDR1 MNHEY and CDR2 SMNVEV (reference sequence). There are 14 residues in the CDR3. Trimming removed 8 bases from V and 1 base from J, with 12 bases in between. This CDR3 reads CASRPGVSYNEQFF. In DNA, the CDR3 is TGTGCCAGCCGGCCAGGGGTTTCCTACAATGAGCAGTTCTTC.

The chain joins TRBV11-2 to TRBJ1-6, with D tentatively TRBD1 (6 bases). Germline-derived CDR1 and CDR2 are SGHAT and FQNNGV. This CDR3 has 15 residues. Trimming shortened V by 3 bases and J by 7 bases, and 13 bases separated the two germline ends. CDR3 bases: TGTGCCAGCAGCTTTGCCCCAGGGGTAAATTCACCCCTCCACTTT. It specifies CASSFAPGVNSPLHF.

The V and J genes are TRBV15 and TRBJ1-5; D gene unclear. The V gene's germline CDR1 is LNHNV and CDR2 YYDKDF (reference sequence). V lost 0 bases, J lost 0 bases, and 12 bases lay in between. The CDR3 consists of 17 residues. Written as DNA, the CDR3 is TGTGCCACCAGCAGAGATTACCCCCGAGGTAGCAATCAGCCCCAGCATTTT. Translated: CATSRDYPRGSNQPQHF.

This clone was recorded a few times. The chain recombines TRBV28 with TRBJ1-5; tentative D call: TRBD1 (6 bases). From germline, CDR1 is MDHEN and CDR2 SYDVKM. The germline V and J ends were trimmed by 3 bases and 4 bases, with 13 bases remaining between them. The CDR3 runs 15 residues. The CDR3 spells CASSFLGARNQPQHF. The CDR3 DNA follows: TGTGCCAGCAGTTTTCTGGGGGCACGGAATCAGCCCCAGCATTTT. Complete variable domain (other parts from reference TRBV28 and TRBJ1-5): DVKVTQSSRYLVKRTGEKVFLECVQDMDHENMFWYRQDPGLGLRLIYFSYDVKMKEKGDIPEGYSVSREKKERFSLILESASTNQTSMYLCASSFLGARNQPQHFGDGTRLSIL.

The chain has TRBV19 and TRBJ2-7; 10 nucleotides match TRBD2. CDR3 length: 15 residues. J lost 2 bases, V lost 7 bases, and 8 bases had no gene match. Germline CDR1 is LNHDA and CDR2 is SQIVND (reference sequence). DNA of the CDR3: TGTGCCAGTAAAAAAGGACTAGCGGAGACCTACGAGCAGTACTTC. Its protein product is CASKKGLAETYEQYF.

The J gene is TRBJ2-5, the V gene TRBV28, with 11 bases aligning to TRBD2. The CDR3 length is 14 residues. In germline, CDR1 is MDHEN, CDR2 SYDVKM. The V and J ends lost 10 bases and 5 bases, in that order; junction bases with no gene match: 9. In DNA, the CDR3 is TGTGCCACCACCCCTAGCGGGAGGATGGAGACCCAGTACTTC. Translation gives CATTPSGRMETQYF.

DNA for the CDR3: TGTGCCAGCAGCTTGCCCGGGTCCGGAAACACCATATATTTT. Amino acids: CASSLPGSGNTIYF. V and J are TRBV5-4 and TRBJ1-3; the D is unclear. CDR3 length: 14 amino acids. Germline-derived CDR1 and CDR2 are SGHNT and YYREEE (reference sequence). Deletions cut 1 base from V and 4 bases from J, with 9 bases between.

The V gene is TRBV5-1, the J gene TRBJ2-1, with 7 positions matching TRBD1. V was pared by 4 bases and J by 7 bases, with 8 bases of the junction left unmatched. This CDR3 is 14 amino acids long. Per germline, CDR1 SGHRS and CDR2 YFSETQ. The CDR3 DNA follows: TGCGCCAGCAGCCTCCGACAGGGCCCTAATGAGCAGTTCTTC. Translating it yields CASSLRQGPNEQFF. Together with reference TRBV5-1 and TRBJ2-1, the CDR3 gives the full variable domain: KAGVTQTPRYLIKTRGQQVTLSCSPISGHRSVSWYQQTPGQGLQFLFEYFSETQRNKGNFPGRFSGRQFSNSRSEMNVSTLELGDSALYLCASSLRQGPNEQFFGPGTRLTVL.

This clone turned up a few times. The chain employs TRBV15 and TRBJ1-4; D remains unclear. This CDR3 contains 15 residues. Germline-derived CDR1 and CDR2 are LNHNV and YYDKDF (reference sequence). Trimming removed 0 bases from V and 8 bases from J, with 13 bases in between. Here the CDR3 DNA reads TGTGCCACCAGCAGAGATCAGCGCGCTGGGGAAAAACTGTTTTTT. It translates to CATSRDQRAGEKLFF.

The chain employs TRBV5-6 and TRBJ2-5; 9 nucleotides agree with TRBD2. CDR3 length: 14 residues. CDR1 is SGHDT and CDR2 is YYEEEE in the germline V gene. V lost 0 bases, J lost 9 bases, and 6 bases stayed unmatched. In DNA form, the CDR3 reads TGTGCCAGCAGCTTGGAGGCGACTAGCGGCCCCCAGTACTTC. As protein: CASSLEATSGPQYF.

This chain links TRBV6-5 with TRBJ2-3, with 9 bases identical to TRBD2. Germline CDR1 and CDR2: MNHEY and SVGAGI. This CDR3 has 14 residues. V dropped 7 bases and J dropped 2; count of bases not matched to a gene: 4. The CDR3 region is CASNLAGPTDTQYF. DNA of the CDR3: TGTGCCAGCAACCTAGCGGGGCCCACAGATACGCAGTATTTT.

This clone was recorded only once. This chain connects TRBV2 to TRBJ2-3; D gene uncertain. Trimming stripped 2 bases from V and 0 bases from J, with 6 bases between. The CDR3 length is 14 residues. Per the germline V gene, CDR1 is SNHLY and CDR2 is FYNNEI. CDR3 region: CASSEQESTDTQYF. DNA for the CDR3: TGTGCCAGCAGTGAACAGGAAAGCACAGATACGCAGTATTTT.

The chain recombines TRBV27 with TRBJ2-1; D might be TRBD1 (5 bases). The CDR3 length is 18 residues. CDR1 and CDR2 (germline): MNHEY, SMNVEV (reference sequence). V dropped 3 bases and J dropped 3 bases, with 21 bases sitting between them. The CDR3 coding sequence is TGTGCCAGCAGTTTGGGCGCCACCGTGGGAACAGGCTACAATGAGCAGTTCTTC. Its protein product is CASSLGATVGTGYNEQFF.

The chain recombines TRBV6-6 with TRBJ1-5; 8 bases match TRBD1. The CDR3 has 14 amino acids. The V gene end was trimmed by 6 bases and the J gene end by 6 bases; junction bases not matched to a gene: 7. The germline gives CDR1 MNHNY, CDR2 SVGAGI (reference sequence). The CDR3 sequence: CASSPTGGSQPQHF. The CDR3 nucleotides are TGTGCCAGCAGCCCCACAGGGGGGAGTCAGCCCCAGCATTTT.